In its sample, the clone carrying this T cell receptor beta chain was seen a few times. Its antigen remains unknown. Anyone with autoimmune disease history or systemic immunosuppression was excluded. Repertoires were generated with immunoSEQ multiplex PCR, while TCRdb's copy carries only in-frame clones and drops some. The sample has about 58,000 clones, approximately 80% seen once. The entry originates in a study of OX40 agonist ivuxolimab in advanced cancers. Whole-study findings and limits: Those patients achieving a partial response at 0.1-3.0 mg/kg showed among the lowest clonal expansion.

The CDR3 loop spans 15 amino acids. Germline V gives CDR1 SGHVS, CDR2 FNYEAQ. V lost 1 base to trimming and J lost 3 bases, with 10 bases between them. The chain couples TRBV7-6 to TRBJ2-4, with D possibly TRBD2 on 5 matching bases. Here the sequenced sample was CD4+ or CD8+ T cells sorted from blood, taken in a trial of the OX40 agonist ivuxolimab. This TCR was sampled from an adult with an advanced solid tumor such as melanoma, head and neck, liver or kidney cancer. The CDR3 here is CASSLEAGYKNIQYF. In nucleotides, the CDR3 is TGTGCCAGCAGCTTAGAGGCGGGTTACAAAAACATTCAGTACTTC.